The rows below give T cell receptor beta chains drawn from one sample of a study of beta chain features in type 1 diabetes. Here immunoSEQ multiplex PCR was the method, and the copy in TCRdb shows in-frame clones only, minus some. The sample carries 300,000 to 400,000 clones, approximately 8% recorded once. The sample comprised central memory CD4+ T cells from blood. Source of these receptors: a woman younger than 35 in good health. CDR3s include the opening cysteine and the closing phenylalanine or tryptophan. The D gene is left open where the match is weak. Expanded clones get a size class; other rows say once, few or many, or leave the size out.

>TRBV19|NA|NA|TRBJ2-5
TGTGCCAGTAGTCTGGGACTTACCTCGGAGACCCAGTACTTC
CASSLGLTSETQYF
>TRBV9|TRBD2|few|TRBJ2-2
TGTGCCAGCAGCGTTGGTATCGGGAGGGTCTTGGAGAACACCGGGGAGCTGTTTTTT
CASSVGIGRVLENTGELFF
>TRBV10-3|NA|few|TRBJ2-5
TGTGCCAGCAGTTACCGGGAAGAGACCCAGTACTTC
CASSYREETQYF
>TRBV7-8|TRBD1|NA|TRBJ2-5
TGTGCCAGCAGACGGACAGGGAGCGAGACCCAGTACTTC
CASRRTGSETQYF
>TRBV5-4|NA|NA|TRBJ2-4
TGCGCCAGCAGCCAAGATCTGCGAGGGAACATTCAGTACTTC
CASSQDLRGNIQYF
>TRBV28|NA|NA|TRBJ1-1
TGTGCCAGCAATCAAGAGGGGTCCGGACGGACTGAAGCTTTCTTT
CASNQEGSGRTEAFF
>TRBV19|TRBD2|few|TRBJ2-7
TGTGCCAGTAGTCCAGGGACTAGCTTAAATTACGAGCAGTACTTC
CASSPGTSLNYEQYF
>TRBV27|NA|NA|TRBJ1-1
TGTGCCAGCAGTTTGGTGGCAGACACTGAAGCTTTCTTT
CASSLVADTEAFF
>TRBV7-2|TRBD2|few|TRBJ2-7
TGTGCCAGCAGCTTAGTGGCTAGCGGGAGTTACGAGCAGTACTTC
CASSLVASGSYEQYF
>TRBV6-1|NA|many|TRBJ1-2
TGTGCCAGCAGTGGATGGACAGTTAACTATGGCTACACCTTC
CASSGWTVNYGYTF
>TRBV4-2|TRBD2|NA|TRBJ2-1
TGTGCCAGCAGCCCCCTTGGGGCGGGAGGTTCTGGTGAGCAGTTCTTC
CASSPLGAGGSGEQFF
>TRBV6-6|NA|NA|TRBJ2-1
TGTGCCAGCAGTTACGGGTGGTACAATGAGCAGTTCTTC
CASSYGWYNEQFF
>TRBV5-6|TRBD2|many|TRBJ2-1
TGTGCCAGCAGCTTCTCCCTAGCGGGAGGGTCTGAGCAGTTCTTC
CASSFSLAGGSEQFF
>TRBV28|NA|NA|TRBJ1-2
TGTGCCAGCACCCCCCCCTGGGGGGCGCGCGGCGGCTACACCTTC
CASTPPWGARGGYTF
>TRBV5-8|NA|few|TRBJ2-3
TGTGCCAGCAGCCCGAGCAGGGTTGATACGCAGTATTTT
CASSPSRVDTQYF
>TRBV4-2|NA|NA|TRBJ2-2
TGTGCCAGCAGCCAAGAAACGTCGGGAGTGTACGGGGAGCTGTTTTTT
CASSQETSGVYGELFF
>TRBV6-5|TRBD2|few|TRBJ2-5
TGTGCCAGCAGTTACTCGATACTAGCGCAAGAGACCCAGTACTTC
CASSYSILAQETQYF
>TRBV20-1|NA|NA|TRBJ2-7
TGCAGTGCTAGACCGACAGACGAGCAGTACTTC
CSARPTDEQYF
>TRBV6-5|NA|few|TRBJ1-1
TGTGCCAGCAAAGACAGTAACACTGAAGCTTTCTTT
CASKDSNTEAFF
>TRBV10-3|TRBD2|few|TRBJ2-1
TGTGCCACGGCGGGGGGCTCCTACAATGAGCAGTTCTTC
CATAGGSYNEQFF
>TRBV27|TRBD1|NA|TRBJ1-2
TGTGCCAGCAGTTTATACCCTGACAGGGGACTCGGCTACACCTTC
CASSLYPDRGLGYTF
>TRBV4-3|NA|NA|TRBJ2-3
TGCGCCAGCAGCCAAGGAATGAGCACAGATACGCAGTATTTT
CASSQGMSTDTQYF
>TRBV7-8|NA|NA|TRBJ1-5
TGTGCCAGCAGCTTAAACAGGGTCTCAAACAATCAGCCCCAGCATTTT
CASSLNRVSNNQPQHF
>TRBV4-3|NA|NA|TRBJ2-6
TGCGCCAGCAGCCAAGTTCTTAGTAGTACTGGGGCCAACGTCCTGACTTTC
CASSQVLSSTGANVLTF
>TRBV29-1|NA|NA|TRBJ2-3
TGCAGCGCCCCACGGTCTACACTAGAGTCCCGCAGCGCCCGAACTGTTACGCAGTATTTT
CSAPRSTLESRSARTVTQYF
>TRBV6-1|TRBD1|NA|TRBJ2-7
TGTGCCAGCAGTGAATCCGGGACAGGTTACTACGAGCAGTACTTC
CASSESGTGYYEQYF
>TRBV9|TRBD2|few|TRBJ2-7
TGTGCCAGCAGCGTTCCGATAGCGGGAGTGATTACTTACGAGCAGTACTTC
CASSVPIAGVITYEQYF
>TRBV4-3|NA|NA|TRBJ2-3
TGCGCCAGCAGCCAAGATCTCCCAGATACGCAGTATTTT
CASSQDLPDTQYF
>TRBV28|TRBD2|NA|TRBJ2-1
TGTGCCAGCAGTTCGGTGGCCCGCCGGACTAGCGGGAGCGATAATGAGCAGTTCTTC
CASSSVARRTSGSDNEQFF
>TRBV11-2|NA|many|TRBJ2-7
TGTGCCAGCAGCTTCAACTACGAGCAGTACTTC
CASSFNYEQYF
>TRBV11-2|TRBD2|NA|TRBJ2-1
TGTGCCAGCAGCTTAGAGGCTAGCGGGAGTTCAGAGCAGTTCTTC
CASSLEASGSSEQFF
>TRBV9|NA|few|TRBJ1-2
TGTGCCAGCAGCGTAGCTAACGGCCTCTATGGCTACACCTTC
CASSVANGLYGYTF
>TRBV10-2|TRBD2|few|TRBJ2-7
TGCGCCAGCGCGCGGGGGAGCTCCTACGAGCAGTACTTC
CASARGSSYEQYF
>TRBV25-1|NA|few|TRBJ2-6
TGTGCCAGTACAGGGTCTGGTGGGGCCAACGTCCTGACTTTC
CASTGSGGANVLTF
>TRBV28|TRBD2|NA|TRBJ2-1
TGTGCCAGCAGTGAGGGACTAGCGGGAGTGGATGAGCAGTTCTTC
CASSEGLAGVDEQFF
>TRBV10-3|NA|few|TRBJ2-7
TGTGCCATCAAAAGGGCGCAAGCTAACACCGAGCAGTACTTC
CAIKRAQANTEQYF
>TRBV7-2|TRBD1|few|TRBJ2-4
TGTGCCAGCAGCTTGCACAGGGGGGAGAGGTACATTCAGTACTTC
CASSLHRGERYIQYF
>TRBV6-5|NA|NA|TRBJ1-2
TGTGCCAGCAGTCGGAACTATGGCTACACCTTC
CASSRNYGYTF
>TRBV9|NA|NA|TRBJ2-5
TGTGCCAGCAGCGTAGGTAGCGGTTACTCAGAGACCCAGTACTTC
CASSVGSGYSETQYF
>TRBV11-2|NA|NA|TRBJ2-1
TGTGCCAGCAGCCGAGCCTGGTTACATGAGCAGTTCTTC
CASSRAWLHEQFF
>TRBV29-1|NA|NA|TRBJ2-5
TGCAGCGTTGTAGGGGGTCGATGGGGAGCGACCCAGTACTTC
CSVVGGRWGATQYF
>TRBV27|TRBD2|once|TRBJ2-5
TGTGCCAGCAGTTCACTAGCGGGAGCTTGGGAGACCCAGTACTTC
CASSSLAGAWETQYF